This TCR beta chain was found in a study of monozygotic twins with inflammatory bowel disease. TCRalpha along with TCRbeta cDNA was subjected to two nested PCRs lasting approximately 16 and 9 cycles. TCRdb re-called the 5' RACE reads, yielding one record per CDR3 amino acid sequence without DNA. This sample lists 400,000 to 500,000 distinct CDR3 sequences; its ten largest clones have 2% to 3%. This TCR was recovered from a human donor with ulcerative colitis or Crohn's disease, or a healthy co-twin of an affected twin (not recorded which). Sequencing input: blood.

This CDR3 is CASSEEFLGGSVREQYF. V usage is TRBV6-1 and J usage is TRBJ2-7; no DNA is available, so the TRBD2 call from TCRdb remains unchecked. The CDR3 has 17 residues. Germline-derived CDR1 and CDR2 are MNHNS and SASEGT.